This entry lists 5 T cell receptor beta chains sequenced from one sample in a study of shared T cell receptors in the human thymus. Sequencing was performed with immunoSEQ multiplex PCR; in TCRdb, only in-frame clones are kept and a portion is missing. The sample shows 630,000 or so clones, around 87% of them seen only once. These records were also assigned to another study, of human thymus T cells.

The sequenced sample was thymocytes. These receptors originate from a boy under two years old with a congenital heart defect.

V gene TRBV11-2 combines with J gene TRBJ1-3; D uncertain. Trimming stripped 4 bases from V and 0 bases from J, with 4 bases between. The V gene's germline CDR1 is SGHAT and CDR2 FQNNGV. This CDR3 comprises 13 residues. CDR3 residues: CASSSNSGNTIYF. CDR3 coding DNA: TGTGCCAGCAGCTCAAACTCTGGAAACACCATATATTTT.

This chain joins TRBV28 and TRBJ2-3, with 11 nucleotides matching TRBD2. V lost 0 bases to trimming and J lost 4 bases; unmatched junction nucleotides: 6. This CDR3 is 17 amino acids long. Germline CDR1 is MDHEN and CDR2 is SYDVKM. In nucleotides, the CDR3 is TGTGCCAGCAGTTTATGCGAGGGGGGACTAGCGGCAGATACGCAGTATTTT. It is translated as CASSLCEGGLAADTQYF.

The chain combines TRBV4-1 with TRBJ2-1; TRBD2 matches 14 bases. Germline CDR1 is MGHRA and CDR2 is YSYEKL. This CDR3 region has 16 residues. Losses at the gene ends were 1 base for V and 4 bases for J; bases not matched to a gene: 0. Here the CDR3 reads CASSQGTSGGYNEQFF. CDR3 nucleotides: TGCGCCAGCAGCCAAGGGACTAGCGGGGGGTACAATGAGCAGTTCTTC.

The chain couples TRBV5-5 to TRBJ2-5; a possible D gene is TRBD2 (6 bases). CDR1 SGHKS and CDR2 YYEKEE come from the germline V gene (reference sequence). Trimming stripped 5 bases from V and 2 bases from J, with 13 bases between. CDR3 length: 14 amino acids. The CDR3 sequence is CASRTSGLQETQYF. As DNA, the CDR3 is TGTGCCAGCAGGACTTCCGGACTACAAGAGACCCAGTACTTC.

The chain joins TRBV25-1 to TRBJ1-4; tentative D call: TRBD1 (6 bases). V lost 5 bases and J 5 bases, leaving 18 bases between the germline ends. CDR1 and CDR2 (germline): MGHDK, SYGVNS. CDR3 length: 16 amino acids. CDR3 DNA sequence: TGTGCCAGCAGTTTGCAGGGGAGGGGATTAAATGAAAAACTGTTTTTT. Residues: CASSLQGRGLNEKLFF.